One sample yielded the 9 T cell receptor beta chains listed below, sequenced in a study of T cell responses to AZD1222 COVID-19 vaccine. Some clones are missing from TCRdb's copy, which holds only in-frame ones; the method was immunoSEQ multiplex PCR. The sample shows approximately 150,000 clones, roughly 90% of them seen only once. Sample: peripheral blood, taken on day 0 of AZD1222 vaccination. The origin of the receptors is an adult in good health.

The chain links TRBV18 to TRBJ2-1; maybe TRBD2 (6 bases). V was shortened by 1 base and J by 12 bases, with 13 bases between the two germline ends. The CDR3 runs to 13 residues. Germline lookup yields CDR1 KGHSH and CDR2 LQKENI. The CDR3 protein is CASSPLGTQRQFF. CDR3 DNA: TGTGCCAGCTCACCACTAGGGACTCAAAGGCAGTTCTTC.

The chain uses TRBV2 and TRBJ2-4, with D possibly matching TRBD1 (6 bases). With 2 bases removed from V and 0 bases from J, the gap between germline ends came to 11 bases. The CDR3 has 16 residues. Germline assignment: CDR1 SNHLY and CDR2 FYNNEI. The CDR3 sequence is CASSERSGVAKNIQYF. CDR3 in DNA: TGTGCCAGCAGTGAAAGGTCAGGGGTAGCCAAAAACATTCAGTACTTC.

The CDR3 loop is CATIGKGRTDTQYF. DNA of the CDR3: TGTGCCACTATAGGGAAGGGACGCACAGATACGCAGTATTTT. The V gene is TRBV6-4, the J gene TRBJ2-3; D could derive from TRBD1 or TRBD2 (5 bases each). Germline V gene lookup returns CDR1 MRHNA and CDR2 SNTAGT. The length of the CDR3 is 14 residues. Trimming cost V 10 bases and J 1 base, with 15 bases left between them.

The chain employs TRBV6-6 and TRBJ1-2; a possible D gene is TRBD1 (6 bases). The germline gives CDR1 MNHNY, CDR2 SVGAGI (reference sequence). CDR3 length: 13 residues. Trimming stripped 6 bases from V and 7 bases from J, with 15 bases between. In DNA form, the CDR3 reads TGTGCCAGCAGCTCCAGGGGCCTCCTTGGCTACACCTTC. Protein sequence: CASSSRGLLGYTF.

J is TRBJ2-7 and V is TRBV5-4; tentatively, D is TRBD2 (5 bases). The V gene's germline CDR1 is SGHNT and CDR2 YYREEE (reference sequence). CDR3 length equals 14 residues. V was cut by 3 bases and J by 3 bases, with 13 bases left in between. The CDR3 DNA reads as TGTGCCAGCAGCTCCCGGGAAGGGTTCTACGAGCAGTACTTC. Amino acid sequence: CASSSREGFYEQYF. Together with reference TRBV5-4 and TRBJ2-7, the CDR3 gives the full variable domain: ETGVTQSPTHLIKTRGQQVTLRCSSQSGHNTVSWYQQALGQGPQFIFQYYREEENGRGNFPPRFSGLQFPNYSSELNVNALELDDSALYLCASSSREGFYEQYFGPGTRLTVT.

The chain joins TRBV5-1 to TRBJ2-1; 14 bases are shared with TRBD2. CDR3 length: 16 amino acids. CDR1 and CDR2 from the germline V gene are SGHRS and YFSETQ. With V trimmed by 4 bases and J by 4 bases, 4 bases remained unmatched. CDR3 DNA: TGCGCCAGCAGCCCCGGGACTAGCGGGAGATACAATGAGCAGTTCTTC. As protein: CASSPGTSGRYNEQFF. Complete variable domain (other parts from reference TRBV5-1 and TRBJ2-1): KAGVTQTPRYLIKTRGQQVTLSCSPISGHRSVSWYQQTPGQGLQFLFEYFSETQRNKGNFPGRFSGRQFSNSRSEMNVSTLELGDSALYLCASSPGTSGRYNEQFFGPGTRLTVL.

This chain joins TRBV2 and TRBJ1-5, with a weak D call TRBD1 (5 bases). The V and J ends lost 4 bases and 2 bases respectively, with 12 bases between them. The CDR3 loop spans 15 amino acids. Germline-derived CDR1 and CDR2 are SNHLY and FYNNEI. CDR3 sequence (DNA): TGTGCCAGCAGTGCTTCGACCAGGGGCAATCAGCCCCAGCATTTT. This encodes CASSASTRGNQPQHF.

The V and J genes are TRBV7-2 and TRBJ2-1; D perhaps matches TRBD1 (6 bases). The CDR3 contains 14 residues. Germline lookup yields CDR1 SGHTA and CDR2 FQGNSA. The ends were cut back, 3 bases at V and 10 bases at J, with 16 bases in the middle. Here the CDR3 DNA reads TGTGCCAGCAGCTTGTGGTCCCTTCAGGGGGAGCAGTTCTTC. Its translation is CASSLWSLQGEQFF.

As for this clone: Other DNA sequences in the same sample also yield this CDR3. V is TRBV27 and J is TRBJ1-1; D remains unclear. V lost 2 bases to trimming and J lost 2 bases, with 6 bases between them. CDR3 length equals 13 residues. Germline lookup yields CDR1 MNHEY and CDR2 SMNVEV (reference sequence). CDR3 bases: TGTGCCAGCAGTTTACGAGGAAACACTGAAGCTTTCTTT. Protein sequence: CASSLRGNTEAFF.